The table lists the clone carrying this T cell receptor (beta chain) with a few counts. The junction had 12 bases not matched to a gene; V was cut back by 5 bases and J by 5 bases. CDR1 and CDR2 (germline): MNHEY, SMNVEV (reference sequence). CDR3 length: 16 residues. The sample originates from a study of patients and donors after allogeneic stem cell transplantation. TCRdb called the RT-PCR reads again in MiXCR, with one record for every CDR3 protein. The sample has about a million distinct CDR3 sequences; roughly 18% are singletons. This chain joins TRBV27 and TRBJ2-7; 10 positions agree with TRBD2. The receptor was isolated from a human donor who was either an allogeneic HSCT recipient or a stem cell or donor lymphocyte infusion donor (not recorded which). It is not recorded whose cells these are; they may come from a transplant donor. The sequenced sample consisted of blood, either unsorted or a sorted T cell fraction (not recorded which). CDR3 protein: CASSGQLLAGVNEQYF. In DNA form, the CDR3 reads TGTGCCAGCAGTGGCCAGCTCCTAGCGGGAGTAAACGAGCAGTACTTC.